These T cell receptor beta chains were read from a single sample in a study of cytomegalovirus exposure and HLA in healthy donors. The assay was immunoSEQ multiplex PCR, and TCRdb's table has in-frame clones only and misses some. The profile shows some 200,000 clones, 82% of them singletons. Sequenced input: PBMCs. The receptor source for this set is a woman in her forties in good health and CMV-seronegative. Both conserved end residues are part of each CDR3. A D gene is named only where the DNA matches it firmly. The size of a clone is reported for some rows only, either as once, few or many, or as a class for expanded clones.

V	J	size	D	DNA	CDR3
TRBV5-4	TRBJ1-2	NA	TRBD1	TGTGCCAGCAGCCCGCCCGGGACAGGTGATGGCTACACCTTC	CASSPPGTGDGYTF
TRBV29-1	TRBJ2-5	NA	TRBD1	TGCAGCGCGGACAGGGGGCTTCGGGAGACCCAGTACTTC	CSADRGLRETQYF
TRBV28	TRBJ1-5	NA	NA	TGTGCCAGCACCTCCGGGAGAAGGGGTAGATATCAGCCCCAGCATTTT	CASTSGRRGRYQPQHF
TRBV6-5	TRBJ2-3	NA	NA	TGTGCCAGCTTACCCCGGGGGGCCCGAATTGATACGCAGTATTTT	CASLPRGARIDTQYF
TRBV28	TRBJ2-7	once	NA	TGTGCCAGCAGTTTCCTACGGCTAGCTGCCGAGCAGTACTTC	CASSFLRLAAEQYF
TRBV6-1	TRBJ2-1	NA	TRBD2	TGTGCCAGCAGAGATAGCGGGAGGGCCAATGAGCAGTTCTTC	CASRDSGRANEQFF
TRBV5-1	TRBJ1-2	once	NA	TGCGCCAGCAGCAGGACGGGGGATATATATGGCTACACCTTC	CASSRTGDIYGYTF
TRBV29-1	TRBJ1-1	NA	NA	TGCAGCTCGGGGGATCTCACTGAAGCTTTCTTT	CSSGDLTEAFF
TRBV19	TRBJ1-1	NA	TRBD1	TGTGCCAGTAGCATACCCAACAGGGGGCGCGGTACTGAAGCTTTCTTT	CASSIPNRGRGTEAFF
TRBV4-1	TRBJ2-1	few	TRBD2	TGCGCCAGCAGCCAAGGACTAGCGGGAGGGAAGCAGTTCTTC	CASSQGLAGGKQFF
TRBV25-1	TRBJ2-7	NA	TRBD1	TGTGCCAGCAGTAACCGGGACAGCTCCTACGAGCAGTACTTC	CASSNRDSSYEQYF
TRBV5-6	TRBJ2-5	NA	NA	TGTGCCAGCAGCTGGGTCGGTGGGCAGTTCGAGACCCAGTACTTC	CASSWVGGQFETQYF
TRBV5-1	TRBJ2-7	NA	NA	TGCGCCAGCAGCTTGGACAGCCTTTCCTACGAGCAGTACTTC	CASSLDSLSYEQYF
TRBV5-1	TRBJ2-1	once	NA	TGCGCCAGCAGCGGATCGCAGGGGCCGTCCTACAATGAGCAGTTCTTC	CASSGSQGPSYNEQFF
TRBV5-4	TRBJ2-3	NA	TRBD2	TGTGCCAGCAGCGACATAGCGGGAGGATCAGATACGCAGTATTTT	CASSDIAGGSDTQYF
TRBV18	TRBJ2-2	NA	NA	TGTGCCAGCTCACCGGGTACTGGGGGCGCGGAATCCGGGGAGCTGTTTTTT	CASSPGTGGAESGELFF
TRBV11-2	TRBJ2-7	NA	TRBD1	TGTGCCAGCAGTCCCCACCGGGACAGTTACTACGAGCAGTACTTC	CASSPHRDSYYEQYF